The T cell receptor beta chain under discussion was sequenced for a study of T cells in Graves' hyperthyroidism and ophthalmopathy. Overall study findings and caveats: Expanded thyroid clonotypes (above 0.001) were mostly also found in blood.

This clonotype showed up many times. Its antigen is currently unknown. The V segment lost 1 base and the J segment 7 bases; nucleotides outside the gene matches: 5. The CDR3 contains 15 residues. The germline gives CDR1 SGHVS, CDR2 FQNEAQ. Thyroid ultrasound and orbital computed tomography, with clinical symptoms and serum thyroxine and TRAb, informed diagnoses. The blood specimen was taken at initial hyperthyroidism diagnosis, before any ophthalmopathy symptoms. Amplification of TCR beta CDR3 regions was performed using RNA transcripts as template. The study used the HTBI primer set for a first-round RT-PCR of the TCR CDR3. TCRdb redid the calling of the multiplex PCR reads with MiXCR, one entry per CDR3 protein. The table lists approximately 400,000 distinct CDR3 sequences, approximately 12% of them singletons.

Sample: blood. V is TRBV7-8 and J is TRBJ2-5; 11 bases match TRBD2. The clonotype originates from a man aged 30-40 years with Graves' hyperthyroidism that later progressed to Graves' ophthalmopathy. The CDR3, as DNA: TGTGCCAGCAGCTTAGGTTTTAGCGGGGGGGGGACCCAGTACTTC. Its protein product is CASSLGFSGGGTQYF.